The rows below give T cell receptor beta chains drawn from one sample of a study of blood T cell repertoires in COVID-19. The protocol was immunoSEQ multiplex PCR, while the TCRdb copy is restricted to in-frame clones and leaves out a portion. Of around 140,000 clones listed, around 88% are singletons. Sequencing used peripheral blood. These receptors all come from a human donor in a cohort sampled during active COVID-19. Each CDR3 is given without its conserved first and last residue.

TRBV27,TRBJ2-1,ASSKGLAGYNEQF
TRBV5-1,TRBJ1-4,ASSSSSGNEKLF
TRBV5-4,TRBJ1-1,ASSLDPGNTEAF
TRBV5-6,TRBJ2-2,ASSLDRGTGELF
TRBV9,TRBJ2-2,ASTPGNTGELF
TRBV29-1,TRBJ1-6,SVRTENNSPLH
TRBV19,TRBJ2-1,ASSIDGRGIWDEQF
TRBV6-2/TRBV6-3,TRBJ2-7,ASSLGTSGSSYEQY
TRBV12-3/TRBV12-4,TRBJ1-4,ASSLAGQRQF
TRBV6-6,TRBJ1-5,ASRGQGARSNQPQH
TRBV7-9,TRBJ2-7,ASSLWTAESSYEQY
TRBV5-1,TRBJ1-4,ASSLQGSDGEKLF
TRBV3-1/TRBV3-2,TRBJ2-1,ASSLLAGSRGAYNEQF
TRBV14,TRBJ2-2,ASRSQATGELF
TRBV7-8,TRBJ1-1,ASSLDQGYTEAF
TRBV5-1,TRBJ1-2,ASSLAPGQGTNYGYT
TRBV10-3,TRBJ1-1,AISDPGVTEAF
TRBV11-2,TRBJ2-3,ASSLIREWLAGRDTQY
TRBV18,TRBJ1-1,ASSPPGLQGTNTEAF
TRBV2,TRBJ2-1,ASSERGQGDEQF